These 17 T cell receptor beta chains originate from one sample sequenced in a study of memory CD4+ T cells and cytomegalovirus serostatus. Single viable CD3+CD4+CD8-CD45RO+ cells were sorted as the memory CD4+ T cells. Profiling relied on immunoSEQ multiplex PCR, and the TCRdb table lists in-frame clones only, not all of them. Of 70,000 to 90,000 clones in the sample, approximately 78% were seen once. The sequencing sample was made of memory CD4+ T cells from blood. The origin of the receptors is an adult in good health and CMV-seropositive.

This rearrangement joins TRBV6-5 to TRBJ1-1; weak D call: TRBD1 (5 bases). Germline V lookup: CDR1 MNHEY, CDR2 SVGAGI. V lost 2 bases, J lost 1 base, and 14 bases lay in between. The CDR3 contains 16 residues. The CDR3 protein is CASSYPPGVRNTEAFF. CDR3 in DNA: TGTGCCAGCAGTTACCCGCCGGGGGTGAGGAACACTGAAGCTTTCTTT.

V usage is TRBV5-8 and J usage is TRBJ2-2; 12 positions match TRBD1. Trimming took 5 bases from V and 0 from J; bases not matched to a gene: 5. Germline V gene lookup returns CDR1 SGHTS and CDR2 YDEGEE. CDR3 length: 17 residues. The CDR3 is CASSSGTGGPNTGELFF. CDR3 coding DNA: TGTGCCAGCAGTTCCGGGACAGGGGGCCCGAACACCGGGGAGCTGTTTTTT. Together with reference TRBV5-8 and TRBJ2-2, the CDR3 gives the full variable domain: EAGVTQSPTHLIKTRGQQATLRCSPISGHTSVYWYQQALGLGLQFLLWYDEGEERNRGNFPPRFSGRQFPNYSSELNVNALELEDSALYLCASSSGTGGPNTGELFFGEGSRLTVL.

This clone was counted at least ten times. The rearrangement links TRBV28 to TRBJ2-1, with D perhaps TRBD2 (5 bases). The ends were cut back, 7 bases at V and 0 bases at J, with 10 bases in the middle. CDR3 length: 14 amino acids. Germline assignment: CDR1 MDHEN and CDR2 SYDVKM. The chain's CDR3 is CASTSGSSYNEQFF. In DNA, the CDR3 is TGTGCCAGCACCTCGGGATCCTCCTACAATGAGCAGTTCTTC.

CDR3 amino acids: CASSPRGRSTEAFF. The CDR3 DNA sequence: TGTGCCAGCAGCCCCAGGGGGCGATCCACTGAAGCTTTCTTT. The chain recombines TRBV9 with TRBJ1-1, with 8 bases fitting TRBD1. The CDR3 totals 14 residues. Germline-derived CDR1 and CDR2 are SGDLS and YYNGEE. The junction had 6 bases not matched to a gene; V was cut back by 4 bases and J by 4 bases.

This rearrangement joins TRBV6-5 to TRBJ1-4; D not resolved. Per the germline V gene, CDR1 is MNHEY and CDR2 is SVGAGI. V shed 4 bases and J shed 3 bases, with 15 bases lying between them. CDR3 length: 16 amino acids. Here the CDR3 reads CASSWGGSRANEKLFF. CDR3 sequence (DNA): TGTGCCAGCAGTTGGGGAGGTAGTAGGGCTAATGAAAAACTGTTTTTT.

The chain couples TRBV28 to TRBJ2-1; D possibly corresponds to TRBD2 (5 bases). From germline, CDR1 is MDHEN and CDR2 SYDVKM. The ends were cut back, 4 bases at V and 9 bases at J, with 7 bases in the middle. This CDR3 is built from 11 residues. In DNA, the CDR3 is TGTGCCAGCAGTTGGGCGGGTGAGCAGTTCTTC. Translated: CASSWAGEQFF.

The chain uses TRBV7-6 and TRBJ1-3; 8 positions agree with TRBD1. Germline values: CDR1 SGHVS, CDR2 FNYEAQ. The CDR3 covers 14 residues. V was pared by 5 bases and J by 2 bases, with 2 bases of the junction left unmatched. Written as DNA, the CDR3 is TGTGCCAGCAGCCTGGACAGGGCTGGAAACACCATATATTTT. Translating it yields CASSLDRAGNTIYF.

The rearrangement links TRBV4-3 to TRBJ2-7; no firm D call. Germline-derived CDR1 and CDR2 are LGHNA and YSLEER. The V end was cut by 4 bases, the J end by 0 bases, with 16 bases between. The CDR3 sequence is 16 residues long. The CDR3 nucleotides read TGCGCCAGCAGCCTTACGGGCTATAGCCTCTCCTACGAGCAGTACGTC. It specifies CASSLTGYSLSYEQYV.

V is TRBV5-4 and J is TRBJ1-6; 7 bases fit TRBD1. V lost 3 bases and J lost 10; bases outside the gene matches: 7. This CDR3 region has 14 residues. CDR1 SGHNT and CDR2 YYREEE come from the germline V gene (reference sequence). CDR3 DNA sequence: TGTGCCAGCAGCTCGCAGGGGGTACGCTCACCCCTCCACTTT. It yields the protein CASSSQGVRSPLHF.

CDR3 residues: CASRPIPGGHQETQYF. The CDR3 DNA reads as TGTGCCAGCAGACCTATCCCGGGAGGGCACCAAGAGACCCAGTACTTC. This chain links TRBV2 with TRBJ2-5; 8 bases map to TRBD2. This CDR3 is built from 16 residues. Losses at the gene ends were 6 bases for V and 0 bases for J; bases not matched to a gene: 9. Germline-derived CDR1 and CDR2 are SNHLY and FYNNEI.

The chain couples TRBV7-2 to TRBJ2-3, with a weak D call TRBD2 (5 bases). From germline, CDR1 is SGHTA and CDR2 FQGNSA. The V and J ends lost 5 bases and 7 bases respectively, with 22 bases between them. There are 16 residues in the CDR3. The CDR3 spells CASSLDLEGVWNTQYF. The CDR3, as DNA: TGTGCCAGCAGCCTAGATTTAGAGGGCGTATGGAATACGCAGTATTTT.

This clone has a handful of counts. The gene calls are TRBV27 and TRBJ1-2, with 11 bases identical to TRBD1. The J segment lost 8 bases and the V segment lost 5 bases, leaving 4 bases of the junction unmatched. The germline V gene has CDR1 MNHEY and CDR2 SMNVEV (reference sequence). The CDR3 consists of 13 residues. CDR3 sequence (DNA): TGTGCCAGCAGTGGACGGACAGGGGGCGGCTACACCTTC. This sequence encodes CASSGRTGGGYTF.

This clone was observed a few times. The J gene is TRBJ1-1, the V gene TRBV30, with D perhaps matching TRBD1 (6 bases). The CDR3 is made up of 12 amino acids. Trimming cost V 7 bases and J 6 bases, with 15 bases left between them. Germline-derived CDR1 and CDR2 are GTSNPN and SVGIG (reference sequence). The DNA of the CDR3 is TGTGCCTCCCTCAGGGGTTCCCCTGAAGCTTTCTTT. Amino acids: CASLRGSPEAFF.

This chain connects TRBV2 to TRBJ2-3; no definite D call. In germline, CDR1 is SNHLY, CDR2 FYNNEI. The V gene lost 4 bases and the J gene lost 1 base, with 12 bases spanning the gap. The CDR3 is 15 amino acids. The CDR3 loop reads CASSVQQPRTDTQYF. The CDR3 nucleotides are TGTGCCAGCAGTGTACAGCAACCCCGCACAGATACGCAGTATTTT. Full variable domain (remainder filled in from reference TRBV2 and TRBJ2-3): EPEVTQTPSHQVTQMGQEVILRCVPISNHLYFYWYRQILGQKVEFLVSFYNNEISEKSEIFDDQFSVERPDGSNFTLKIRSTKLEDSAMYFCASSVQQPRTDTQYFGPGTRLTVL.

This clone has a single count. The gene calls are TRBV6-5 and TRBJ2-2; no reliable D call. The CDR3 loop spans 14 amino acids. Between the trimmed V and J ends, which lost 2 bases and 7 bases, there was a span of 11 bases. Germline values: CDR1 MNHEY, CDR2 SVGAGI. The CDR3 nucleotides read TGTGCCAGCAGTTACCTTTCTCGTGGCGGGGAGCTGTTTTTT. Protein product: CASSYLSRGGELFF.

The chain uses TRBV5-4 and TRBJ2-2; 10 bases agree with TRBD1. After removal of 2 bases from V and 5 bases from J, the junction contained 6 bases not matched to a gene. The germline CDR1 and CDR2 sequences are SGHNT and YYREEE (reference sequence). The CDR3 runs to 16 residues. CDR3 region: CASSFRAGQGTGELFF. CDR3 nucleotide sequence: TGTGCCAGCAGCTTTCGGGCGGGACAGGGGACCGGGGAGCTGTTTTTT.

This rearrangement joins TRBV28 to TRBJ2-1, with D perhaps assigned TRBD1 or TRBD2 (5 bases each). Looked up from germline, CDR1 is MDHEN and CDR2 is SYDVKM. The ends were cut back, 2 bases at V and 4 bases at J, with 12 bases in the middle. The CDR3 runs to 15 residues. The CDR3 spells CASSLTGDQYNEQFF. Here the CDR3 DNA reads TGTGCCAGCAGTTTAACCGGGGACCAGTACAATGAGCAGTTCTTC.